One and the same sample provided the 32 T cell receptor beta chains below, sequenced in a study of identical twins. TCRdb re-analysed the 5' RACE reads in MiXCR, keeping a single row per CDR3 protein. The sample has around 340,000 distinct CDR3 sequences; approximately 13% are singletons. This same sample was also taken into another study, of yellow fever vaccine responses in identical twins.

The sample taken for sequencing was CD8+ T cells sorted from blood. The receptors were sampled from a woman aged 18-30 years in good health.

This clonotype was seen only a few times. The J gene is TRBJ2-7, the V gene TRBV6-4; D is unclear. The ends were cut back, 0 bases at V and 3 bases at J, with 6 bases in the middle. The CDR3 totals 13 residues. Germline lookup yields CDR1 MRHNA and CDR2 SNTAGT. The CDR3 loop is CASSDSISYEQYV. The CDR3, as DNA: TGTGCCAGCAGTGACTCGATTAGCTACGAGCAGTACGTC.

The chain carries TRBV12-3 or TRBV12-4 and TRBJ1-5; 7 bases fit TRBD1. Losses at the gene ends were 6 bases for V and 6 bases for J; bases not matched to a gene: 8. The CDR3 consists of 14 residues. This chain's CDR3 is CASSETQGVQPQHF. In DNA form, the CDR3 reads TGTGCCAGCAGCGAAACCCAGGGGGTTCAGCCCCAGCATTTT.

The chain is built from TRBV29-1 and TRBJ2-2; TRBD1 aligns across 12 bases. The CDR3 covers 16 residues. Trimming removed 7 bases from V and 7 bases from J; junction bases left unmatched: 13. Germline assignment: CDR1 SQVTM and CDR2 ANQGSEA. The CDR3 nucleotides read TGCAGCGCGGCCTCGGGACAGGGGGCATTGAGCGGGGAGCTGTTTTTT. This sequence encodes CSAASGQGALSGELFF.

This rearrangement joins TRBV10-2 to TRBJ2-3; a possible D gene is TRBD2 (6 bases). This CDR3 is built from 14 residues. Trimming cost V 10 bases and J 6 bases, with 20 bases left between them. The germline V gene encodes CDR1 WSHSY and CDR2 SAAADI. The CDR3 bases are TGCGCCACAGGAGGGTATATAGGAACGGATACGCAGTATTTT. Residues: CATGGYIGTDTQYF.

This chain links TRBV29-1 with TRBJ2-7; 8 bases fit TRBD1. This CDR3 has 14 amino acids. Trimming removed 7 bases from V and 3 bases from J; junction bases left unmatched: 11. In germline, CDR1 is SQVTM, CDR2 ANQGSEA. This chain's CDR3 is CSGTDGQGGYEQYF. The CDR3 nucleotides are TGCAGCGGAACCGACGGACAGGGAGGCTACGAGCAGTACTTC.

V usage is TRBV27 and J usage is TRBJ2-1; D is perhaps TRBD2 (6 bases). V was cut by 2 bases and J by 4 bases, with 12 bases left in between. Germline V gives CDR1 MNHEY, CDR2 SMNVEV (reference sequence). This CDR3 is 15 amino acids long. The CDR3 bases are TGTGCCAGCAGTTTACCGGGAGTAGCTTACAATGAGCAGTTCTTC. Translated, it gives CASSLPGVAYNEQFF.

This clonotype appeared a few times. The chain recombines TRBV29-1 with TRBJ2-1; D is unclear. The CDR3 runs 12 residues. Deletions cut 3 bases from V and 4 bases from J, with 7 bases between. CDR1 and CDR2 from the germline V gene are SQVTM and ANQGSEA. CDR3 DNA: TGCAGCGTTGAGCAGAATTACAATGAGCAGTTCTTC. Translated, it gives CSVEQNYNEQFF.

In its sample, this clonotype was seen a few times. V and J are TRBV9 and TRBJ2-1; perhaps TRBD2 as D (5 bases). V lost 0 bases and J lost 2, with 9 bases in between. The CDR3 sequence is 15 residues long. Germline CDR1 reads SGDLS; CDR2 reads YYNGEE. The CDR3 sequence is CASSVVGDTYNEQFF. CDR3 coding DNA: TGTGCCAGCAGCGTAGTGGGAGACACCTACAATGAGCAGTTCTTC.

This clonotype was detected a few times. The genes are TRBV27 and TRBJ2-1; a weak D match, TRBD2 (5 bases). From germline, CDR1 is MNHEY and CDR2 SMNVEV (reference sequence). Trimming removed 4 bases at V and 8 bases at J, with 18 bases between. There are 15 residues in the CDR3. The CDR3 reads CASSSPGLALDEQFF. The CDR3 bases are TGTGCCAGCAGTTCACCGGGGTTAGCGTTGGATGAGCAGTTCTTC.

The table lists this clonotype with a few counts. The V call is TRBV29-1, the J call TRBJ2-3; 7 bases match TRBD2. J was trimmed by 1 base and V by 7 bases; bases with no gene match: 11. Germline V lookup: CDR1 SQVTM, CDR2 ANQGSEA. The CDR3 is 15 residues long. The CDR3 DNA reads TGCAGCGCTACCGGGGAGGGCCGAGGCACAGATACGCAGTATTTT. Residues: CSATGEGRGTDTQYF.

The V call is TRBV7-2, the J call TRBJ2-5; D is unresolved. The V gene lost 1 base and the J gene lost 1 base, with 10 bases spanning the gap. The CDR3 extends over 15 amino acids. Germline loops: CDR1 SGHTA, CDR2 FQGNSA. DNA for the CDR3: TGTGCCAGCAGCTTAGTTATAAAAGCCCAAGAGACCCAGTACTTC. This encodes CASSLVIKAQETQYF.

The rearrangement joins TRBV27 to TRBJ2-2; 7 nucleotides align to TRBD2. The CDR3 has 18 residues. Germline CDR1 reads MNHEY; CDR2 reads SMNVEV (reference sequence). The V and J ends lost 0 bases and 3 bases, in that order; junction bases with no gene match: 10. CDR3 residues: CASSLSPEGRDHTGELFF. The DNA of the CDR3 is TGTGCCAGCAGTTTATCCCCGGAGGGGAGGGACCACACCGGGGAGCTGTTTTTT.

The chain employs TRBV24-1 and TRBJ2-2; weak D call: TRBD1 (6 bases). Trimming removed 10 bases from V and 6 bases from J, with 11 bases in between. Per the germline V gene, CDR1 is KGHDR and CDR2 is SFDVKD. The CDR3 runs 12 residues. DNA for the CDR3: TGTGCCACAGAACAGGGACCCGGGGAGCTGTTTTTT. The encoded protein is CATEQGPGELFF.

This clonotype came up many times. This chain connects TRBV28 to TRBJ2-1, with D possibly TRBD2 on 5 matching bases. The CDR3 loop spans 16 amino acids. V lost 5 bases, J lost 0 bases, and 14 bases lay in between. Germline CDR1 is MDHEN and CDR2 is SYDVKM. DNA for the CDR3: TGTGCCAGCAGTACGCTCGCTAGCAGCTCCTACAATGAGCAGTTCTTC. Translation: CASSTLASSSYNEQFF.

This clonotype has more than one count but fewer than ten. The chain is built from TRBV4-2 and TRBJ2-7; D perhaps matches TRBD1 (5 bases). V lost 0 bases and J 3 bases, leaving 6 bases between the germline ends. CDR3 length equals 13 residues. The germline CDR1 and CDR2 sequences are LGHNA and YNFKEQ. The chain's CDR3 is CASSQDQGYEQYF. The CDR3 region has the DNA TGTGCCAGCAGCCAAGATCAGGGCTACGAGCAGTACTTC.

This clonotype was found a few times. This chain uses TRBV20-1 with TRBJ2-3, with 8 bases matching TRBD2. The length of the CDR3 is 17 residues. Germline lookup yields CDR1 DFQATT and CDR2 SNEGSKA (reference sequence). Unmatched junction bases numbered 13, after V lost 3 bases and J lost 2 bases. In DNA form, the CDR3 reads TGCAGTGCTAGTACCTCGTCACTTAGCGGGGACACAGATACGCAGTATTTT. Protein product: CSASTSSLSGDTDTQYF.

There are many counts of this clonotype. V gene TRBV15 combines with J gene TRBJ2-5, with 9 positions matching TRBD2. There are 15 residues in the CDR3. Germline V lookup: CDR1 LNHNV, CDR2 YYDKDF (reference sequence). Unmatched junction bases numbered 6, after V lost 2 bases and J lost 5 bases. The CDR3 DNA reads as TGTGCCACCAGCAGAATGACCAGCGGGAGGGAGACCCAGTACTTC. Protein sequence: CATSRMTSGRETQYF.

The CDR3 region has the DNA TGTGCCAGCAGCCAAGACCGACCTTGGCTAGCGGGGGCGTTCTACGAGCAGTACTTC. It yields the protein CASSQDRPWLAGAFYEQYF. The chain is built from TRBV3-1 and TRBJ2-7, with 10 positions matching TRBD2. V was pared by 0 bases and J by 3 bases, with 14 bases of the junction left unmatched. The germline CDR1 and CDR2 sequences are LGHDT and YNNKEL (reference sequence). This CDR3 has 19 amino acids.

This clonotype was detected only a few times. The chain couples TRBV4-1 to TRBJ2-5; D gene unclear. The CDR3 has 12 residues. Germline V lookup: CDR1 MGHRA, CDR2 YSYEKL. Trimming took off 1 base at V and 4 bases at J, with 4 bases between the two ends. CDR3 sequence: CASSQAPETQYF. CDR3 bases: TGCGCCAGCAGCCAAGCCCCAGAGACCCAGTACTTC.

The chain employs TRBV4-2 and TRBJ2-1; perhaps TRBD2 as D (5 bases). This CDR3 spans 18 amino acids. Trimming took 4 bases from V and 0 from J, leaving 19 bases between them. In germline, CDR1 is LGHNA, CDR2 YNFKEQ. The CDR3 spells CASSPQAGGPNSYNEQFF. The CDR3 nucleotides read TGTGCCAGCAGCCCTCAGGCGGGCGGGCCTAACTCCTACAATGAGCAGTTCTTC.

This clonotype was detected many times. The V and J genes are TRBV7-2 and TRBJ2-1; TRBD2 agrees at 8 bases. The germline V gene has CDR1 SGHTA and CDR2 FQGNSA. The CDR3 is made up of 14 amino acids. J gave up 8 bases and V 5 bases, and 8 bases lay outside the gene matches. Here the CDR3 DNA reads TGTGCCAGCAGCCCCAGCGGGAGTGGGGATGAGCAGTTCTTC. It specifies CASSPSGSGDEQFF.

This clonotype has a handful of counts. V gene TRBV2 combines with J gene TRBJ2-2; 10 bases agree with TRBD2. The length of the CDR3 is 18 residues. From germline, CDR1 is SNHLY and CDR2 FYNNEI. Germline trimming cut 7 bases from V and 4 bases from J; bases unmatched to any gene: 15. This CDR3 is CASTRSGAGGSSTGELFF. DNA of the CDR3: TGTGCCAGCACCCGAAGCGGAGCGGGAGGGTCGAGCACCGGGGAGCTGTTTTTT.

The chain links TRBV27 to TRBJ2-3, with TRBD1 identical over 9 bases. The CDR3 runs to 17 residues. Trimming took 3 bases from V and 4 from J; bases not matched to a gene: 11. The germline V gene has CDR1 MNHEY and CDR2 SMNVEV (reference sequence). CDR3 sequence (DNA): TGTGCCAGCAGTTTTTTGGTCACAGGGGGCGGGTCAGATACGCAGTATTTT. Translation gives CASSFLVTGGGSDTQYF.

The sample holds many counts of this clonotype. This chain uses TRBV12-3 or TRBV12-4 with TRBJ2-5; 11 bases align to TRBD2. There are 17 residues in the CDR3. After removal of 6 bases from V and 1 base from J, the junction contained 10 bases not matched to a gene. CDR3 in DNA: TGTGCCAGCAGCCCCGCAAGACTAGCGGGGATCCAAGAGACCCAGTACTTC. Residues: CASSPARLAGIQETQYF.

The V gene is TRBV24-1, the J gene TRBJ2-7; 8 bases fit TRBD2. There are 15 residues in the CDR3. With 2 bases clipped from V and 7 bases from J, the junction kept 9 bases outside the gene matches. CDR1 is KGHDR, CDR2 SFDVKD, per germline. The CDR3 protein is CATSDSTSGLKEQYF. The CDR3 DNA reads as TGTGCCACCAGTGATTCAACTAGCGGTTTAAAGGAGCAGTACTTC.

The V call is TRBV7-9, the J call TRBJ2-5, with 8 bases aligning to TRBD2. With 3 bases clipped from V and 2 bases from J, the junction kept 5 bases outside the gene matches. The germline CDR1 and CDR2 sequences are SEHNR and FQNEAQ (reference sequence). This CDR3 has 15 amino acids. This CDR3 is CASSFEAGAQETQYF. The CDR3 region has the DNA TGTGCCAGCAGCTTCGAAGCGGGAGCACAAGAGACCCAGTACTTC.

The chain is built from TRBV9 and TRBJ1-6; no firm D call. The CDR3 has 13 amino acids. Trimming removed 0 bases from V and 7 bases from J, with 5 bases in between. Looked up from germline, CDR1 is SGDLS and CDR2 is YYNGEE. CDR3 nucleotide sequence: TGTGCCAGCAGCGTAGAGGTGAATTCACCCCTCCACTTT. Residues: CASSVEVNSPLHF.

The chain is built from TRBV11-1 and TRBJ2-6, with 9 bases lining up with TRBD1. CDR1 and CDR2 (germline): SGHAT, FQDESV (reference sequence). The CDR3 consists of 21 residues. V lost 4 bases and J lost 0; bases outside the gene matches: 16. The CDR3 DNA sequence: TGTGCCAGCAGCTCATGGACAGGGGAGTTTAGGGATCCCTCTGGGGCCAACGTCCTGACTTTC. It yields the protein CASSSWTGEFRDPSGANVLTF.

This chain links TRBV7-9 with TRBJ2-5, with a possible D match to TRBD1 (6 bases). This CDR3 comprises 15 residues. The germline V and J ends were trimmed by 4 bases and 5 bases, with 17 bases remaining between them. CDR1 is SEHNR, CDR2 FQNEAQ, per germline (reference sequence). CDR3 sequence (DNA): TGTGCCAGCAGCTCGGAACGACAGGAAGGGGAGACCCAGTACTTC. It codes for CASSSERQEGETQYF.

This chain joins TRBV9 and TRBJ1-1, with a weak D call TRBD1 (5 bases). The CDR3 is 15 amino acids. Germline-derived CDR1 and CDR2 are SGDLS and YYNGEE. Trimming removed 0 bases at V and 3 bases at J, with 12 bases between. CDR3 in amino acids: CASSVETGWYTEAFF. The CDR3 nucleotides are TGTGCCAGCAGCGTAGAAACAGGTTGGTACACTGAAGCTTTCTTT.

The J gene is TRBJ2-1, the V gene TRBV6-6; TRBD1 matches 8 bases. The trim removed 4 bases at V and 9 bases at J, leaving 5 bases unmatched. Germline V gives CDR1 MNHNY, CDR2 SVGAGI (reference sequence). The CDR3 runs 13 residues. Here the CDR3 reads CASSWTGTGEQFF. The CDR3, as DNA: TGTGCCAGCAGTTGGACCGGGACAGGTGAGCAGTTCTTC.

Many counts were recorded for this clonotype. This sequence joins TRBV10-3 and TRBJ2-1; tentative D call: TRBD2 (5 bases). From germline, CDR1 is ENHRY and CDR2 SYGVKD. The V end was cut by 7 bases, the J end by 5 bases, with 15 bases between. The CDR3 is 14 residues long. This CDR3 is CAITGGAGDNEQFF. The DNA of the CDR3 is TGTGCCATCACGGGTGGAGCCGGGGACAATGAGCAGTTCTTC.